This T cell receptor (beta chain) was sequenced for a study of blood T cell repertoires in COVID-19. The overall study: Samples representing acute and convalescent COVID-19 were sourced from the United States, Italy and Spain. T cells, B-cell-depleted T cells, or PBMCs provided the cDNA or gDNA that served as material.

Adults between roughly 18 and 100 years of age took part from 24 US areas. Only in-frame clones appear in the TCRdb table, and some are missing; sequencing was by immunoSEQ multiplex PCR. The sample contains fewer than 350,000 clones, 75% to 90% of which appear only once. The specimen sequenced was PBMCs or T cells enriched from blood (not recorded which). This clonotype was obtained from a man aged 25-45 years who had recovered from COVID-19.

The CDR3 coding sequence is TGTGCCAGCAGCCATCAGGACAGGTATGGCACTGAAGCTTTCTTT. This encodes CASSHQDRYGTEAFF. The J gene is TRBJ1-1, the V gene TRBV4-2; TRBD1 agrees at 7 bases. V lost 3 bases and J lost 4; bases outside the gene matches: 8. This CDR3 comprises 15 residues. The V gene's germline CDR1 is LGHNA and CDR2 YNFKEQ.